A selection of T cell receptor beta chains follows, all from one sample in a study of shared clonotypes between healthy human individuals. Some clones are missing from TCRdb's copy, which holds only in-frame ones; the method was immunoSEQ multiplex PCR. The sample has millions of clones; 85% to 95% are singletons. Sequences were obtained from naive CD4+ T cells sorted from blood. These receptors were obtained from a man younger than 35 in good health. The CDR3 runs from the conserved cysteine through the conserved F or W. The D gene is left open where the match is weak. The listing skips clone size in some rows; elsewhere it reads once, few, many or a size class.

d_call: -; j_call: TRBJ2-1; clone_size: -; v_call: TRBV2; cdr3_nt: TGTGCCAGCAGTGAAATCTCCTTCTCCTACAATGAGCAGTTCTTC; cdr3_aa: CASSEISFSYNEQFF
d_call: TRBD2; j_call: TRBJ2-1; clone_size: -; v_call: TRBV10-2; cdr3_nt: TGCGCCAGCAGTGAGATAGGTAGCGGGGCGTCCTACAATGAGCAGTTCTTC; cdr3_aa: CASSEIGSGASYNEQFF
d_call: -; j_call: TRBJ2-7; clone_size: few; v_call: TRBV6-1; cdr3_nt: TGTGCCAGCACTCGGTCCCCTCTCGAGCAGTACTTC; cdr3_aa: CASTRSPLEQYF
d_call: -; j_call: TRBJ1-2; clone_size: -; v_call: TRBV4-3; cdr3_nt: TGCGCCAGCAGCCAAGGGGCAACGGCCATCTATGGCTACACCTTC; cdr3_aa: CASSQGATAIYGYTF
d_call: -; j_call: TRBJ1-2; clone_size: -; v_call: TRBV9; cdr3_nt: TGTGCCAGCACTCCGGGAGGGCCTAACTATGGCTACACCTTC; cdr3_aa: CASTPGGPNYGYTF
d_call: TRBD2; j_call: TRBJ2-2; clone_size: -; v_call: TRBV19; cdr3_nt: TGTGCCAGTAGTATAACGCTAGCGGGAGCCACCGGGGAGCTGTTTTTT; cdr3_aa: CASSITLAGATGELFF
d_call: TRBD1; j_call: TRBJ2-7; clone_size: once; v_call: TRBV7-8; cdr3_nt: TGTGCCAGCAGCTTAGTCCAGGGGGCCTACGAGCAGTACTTC; cdr3_aa: CASSLVQGAYEQYF
d_call: TRBD1; j_call: TRBJ2-2; clone_size: -; v_call: TRBV6-5; cdr3_nt: TGTGCCAGCAGTGGGACAGGGGGTACCGGGGAGCTGTTTTTT; cdr3_aa: CASSGTGGTGELFF
d_call: TRBD2; j_call: TRBJ2-1; clone_size: -; v_call: TRBV25-1; cdr3_nt: TGTGCCAGCAGTGAGGCGGGGGGGCCCAATGAGCAGTTCTTC; cdr3_aa: CASSEAGGPNEQFF
d_call: -; j_call: TRBJ2-1; clone_size: -; v_call: TRBV9; cdr3_nt: TGTGCCAGCAGCGCGCTAGCTCCAGCCTACAATGAGCAGTTCTTC; cdr3_aa: CASSALAPAYNEQFF
d_call: -; j_call: TRBJ2-7; clone_size: -; v_call: TRBV6-5; cdr3_nt: TGTGCCAGCAGTTACTCTAGTAGCGACAGCACCTACGAGCAGTACTTC; cdr3_aa: CASSYSSSDSTYEQYF
d_call: -; j_call: TRBJ2-3; clone_size: -; v_call: TRBV6-1; cdr3_nt: TGTGCCAGCAGTGAAGCGCTTCACTTCTCCCAGCCAGATACGCAGTATTTT; cdr3_aa: CASSEALHFSQPDTQYF
d_call: -; j_call: TRBJ2-1; clone_size: -; v_call: TRBV19; cdr3_nt: TGTGCCAGTAGTATAGCGGCTAAATACAATGAGCAGTTCTTC; cdr3_aa: CASSIAAKYNEQFF
d_call: -; j_call: TRBJ1-5; clone_size: -; v_call: TRBV5-1; cdr3_nt: TGCGCCAGCAGCTTGGGTCCAGCTGCCGAGGGACAGCCCCAGCATTTT; cdr3_aa: CASSLGPAAEGQPQHF
d_call: -; j_call: TRBJ2-7; clone_size: -; v_call: TRBV5-5; cdr3_nt: TGTGCCAGCAGCTTCACTACTTCCTACGAGCAGTACTTC; cdr3_aa: CASSFTTSYEQYF
d_call: -; j_call: TRBJ2-1; clone_size: -; v_call: TRBV7-2; cdr3_nt: TGTGCCAGCAGGGGTTTCAATGAGCAGTTCTTC; cdr3_aa: CASRGFNEQFF
d_call: -; j_call: TRBJ1-5; clone_size: -; v_call: TRBV28; cdr3_nt: TGTGCCAGTAGTGAGGGGGGTAACAATCAGCCCCAGCATTTT; cdr3_aa: CASSEGGNNQPQHF
d_call: -; j_call: TRBJ1-4; clone_size: -; v_call: TRBV7-9; cdr3_nt: TGTGCCAGCAGCTTTACAGGGGAAAAACTGTTTTTT; cdr3_aa: CASSFTGEKLFF
d_call: -; j_call: TRBJ2-2; clone_size: -; v_call: TRBV7-9; cdr3_nt: TGTGCCAGCAGCTTAGGCACGGCGTCGAACACCGGGGAGCTGTTTTTT; cdr3_aa: CASSLGTASNTGELFF
d_call: TRBD1; j_call: TRBJ2-3; clone_size: -; v_call: TRBV10-3; cdr3_nt: TGTGCCACACAACCCGGGACAGGGGTTTCTGGCACAGATACGCAGTATTTT; cdr3_aa: CATQPGTGVSGTDTQYF
d_call: -; j_call: TRBJ1-2; clone_size: -; v_call: TRBV2; cdr3_nt: TGTGCCAGCAGTGATGTCAGCTATGGCTACACCTTC; cdr3_aa: CASSDVSYGYTF
d_call: -; j_call: TRBJ2-7; clone_size: -; v_call: TRBV7-2; cdr3_nt: TGTGCCAGCAGCTTAAGGCGGGCACCGGGCCTTGGTGAGCAGTACTTC; cdr3_aa: CASSLRRAPGLGEQYF
d_call: -; j_call: TRBJ2-2; clone_size: -; v_call: TRBV28; cdr3_nt: TGTGCCAGCAGCCATGATAAGCCCATGACCTCCGGGGAGCTGTTTTTT; cdr3_aa: CASSHDKPMTSGELFF
d_call: -; j_call: TRBJ2-2; clone_size: -; v_call: TRBV6-5; cdr3_nt: TGTGCCAGTAGAGTGGCTGCGAACACCGGGGAGCTGTTTTTT; cdr3_aa: CASRVAANTGELFF
d_call: TRBD2; j_call: TRBJ2-1; clone_size: -; v_call: TRBV6-6; cdr3_nt: TGTGCCAGCAGTTACTCGGCGGGAGTCTATGAGCAGTTCTTC; cdr3_aa: CASSYSAGVYEQFF
d_call: -; j_call: TRBJ1-1; clone_size: -; v_call: TRBV7-9; cdr3_nt: TGTGCCAGCAGCTTAGCGCGGACACTTCATACTGAAGCTTTCTTT; cdr3_aa: CASSLARTLHTEAFF
d_call: TRBD2; j_call: TRBJ2-1; clone_size: -; v_call: TRBV15; cdr3_nt: TGTGCCACCAGCAGGGATTGGACTAGCGGGGCTTACAATGAGCAGTTCTTC; cdr3_aa: CATSRDWTSGAYNEQFF
d_call: TRBD2; j_call: TRBJ2-1; clone_size: -; v_call: TRBV6-5; cdr3_nt: TGTGCCAGCACCAGTAGCGGGAGTACGAATGAGCAGTTCTTC; cdr3_aa: CASTSSGSTNEQFF
d_call: -; j_call: TRBJ2-2; clone_size: -; v_call: TRBV18; cdr3_nt: TGTGCCAGCTCACCACCTGGGAGCCGATCGAACACCGGGGAGCTGTTTTTT; cdr3_aa: CASSPPGSRSNTGELFF
d_call: -; j_call: TRBJ2-7; clone_size: once; v_call: TRBV6-1; cdr3_nt: TGTGCCAGCCAGAGACAGAGCTCCTACGAGCAGTACTTC; cdr3_aa: CASQRQSSYEQYF
d_call: TRBD1; j_call: TRBJ2-1; clone_size: -; v_call: TRBV10-3; cdr3_nt: TGTGCCACCTACCCCGGGACAGGTACCTACAATGAGCAGTTCTTC; cdr3_aa: CATYPGTGTYNEQFF
d_call: TRBD2; j_call: TRBJ2-1; clone_size: -; v_call: TRBV15; cdr3_nt: TGTGCCACCAGAGGGAGGGATGAGCAGTTCTTC; cdr3_aa: CATRGRDEQFF
d_call: TRBD1; j_call: TRBJ2-3; clone_size: -; v_call: TRBV6-1; cdr3_nt: TGTGCCAGCAGCTTCCGGGACAGGGATATGAATACGCAGTATTTT; cdr3_aa: CASSFRDRDMNTQYF
d_call: TRBD2; j_call: TRBJ2-3; clone_size: -; v_call: TRBV10-3; cdr3_nt: TGTGCCATCAGTGGGGGACTAGCGGGAGGGAACGCAGATACGCAGTATTTT; cdr3_aa: CAISGGLAGGNADTQYF
d_call: -; j_call: TRBJ1-1; clone_size: -; v_call: TRBV19; cdr3_nt: TGTGCCAGTAGTTCAGGGCGTTCAGGGAACACTGAAGCTTTCTTT; cdr3_aa: CASSSGRSGNTEAFF
d_call: TRBD2; j_call: TRBJ2-5; clone_size: -; v_call: TRBV10-1; cdr3_nt: TGCGCCAGCAGTGAAGCGGGGTTACAAGAGACCCAGTACTTC; cdr3_aa: CASSEAGLQETQYF
d_call: -; j_call: TRBJ1-6; clone_size: -; v_call: TRBV28; cdr3_nt: TGTGCCAGCAAAGGGAATTTAGCCCTCCACTTT; cdr3_aa: CASKGNLALHF
d_call: TRBD1; j_call: TRBJ1-4; clone_size: -; v_call: TRBV5-6; cdr3_nt: TGTGCCAGCAGCCCGGGGACAGGGGGCAATAATGAAAAACTGTTTTTT; cdr3_aa: CASSPGTGGNNEKLFF
d_call: -; j_call: TRBJ2-1; clone_size: -; v_call: TRBV18; cdr3_nt: TGTGCCAGCTCACCTGGGACTTCCCTGTCCTACAATGAGCAGTTCTTC; cdr3_aa: CASSPGTSLSYNEQFF
d_call: -; j_call: TRBJ2-2; clone_size: -; v_call: TRBV2; cdr3_nt: TGTGCCAGCAGTGAGGACGTGGCAGGCTACCGGTCGCTGTTTTTT; cdr3_aa: CASSEDVAGYRSLFF
d_call: -; j_call: TRBJ2-5; clone_size: -; v_call: TRBV7-8; cdr3_nt: TGTGCCAGCAGCCTAATGGTTCTCGCGGGGAGAGAGACCCAGTACTTC; cdr3_aa: CASSLMVLAGRETQYF
d_call: TRBD2; j_call: TRBJ2-1; clone_size: -; v_call: TRBV14; cdr3_nt: TGTGCCAGCAGTTTTAAGCGGGGGTCCTACAATGAGCAGTTCTTC; cdr3_aa: CASSFKRGSYNEQFF
d_call: -; j_call: TRBJ1-1; clone_size: few; v_call: TRBV30; cdr3_nt: TGTGCCTGGGCAGGGAAATCCATGAACACTGAAGCTTTCTTT; cdr3_aa: CAWAGKSMNTEAFF
d_call: -; j_call: TRBJ2-1; clone_size: -; v_call: TRBV25-1; cdr3_nt: TGTGCCAGCAGTGAATTTGCGGGAAGGTCCTACAATGAGCAGTTCTTC; cdr3_aa: CASSEFAGRSYNEQFF
d_call: TRBD1; j_call: TRBJ2-1; clone_size: -; v_call: TRBV7-2; cdr3_nt: TGTGCCAGCAGCTTAGCGGGACAGAGCTCCTACAATGAGCAGTTCTTC; cdr3_aa: CASSLAGQSSYNEQFF
d_call: -; j_call: TRBJ2-1; clone_size: -; v_call: TRBV4-3; cdr3_nt: TGCGCCAGCAGCCAAGATGCCACTGCGCGCCAAGCCTATGAGCAGTTCTTC; cdr3_aa: CASSQDATARQAYEQFF
d_call: -; j_call: TRBJ2-5; clone_size: -; v_call: TRBV7-2; cdr3_nt: TGTGCCAGCAGCGCCAGGGGGACTGGGCCCCAAGAGACCCAGTACTTC; cdr3_aa: CASSARGTGPQETQYF
d_call: TRBD2; j_call: TRBJ2-5; clone_size: -; v_call: TRBV25-1; cdr3_nt: TGTGCCAGCAGCCCTAGCGGGAGAGGGGAGACCCAGTACTTC; cdr3_aa: CASSPSGRGETQYF
d_call: -; j_call: TRBJ2-2; clone_size: once; v_call: TRBV5-6; cdr3_nt: TGTGCCAGCAGCTTGGACAGGTTAATTAGTAGGACCGGGGAGCTGTTTTTT; cdr3_aa: CASSLDRLISRTGELFF
d_call: TRBD1; j_call: TRBJ1-4; clone_size: -; v_call: TRBV11-2; cdr3_nt: TGTGCCAGCAGCTACGAACTAACAGGGGTGGATGAAAAACTGTTTTTT; cdr3_aa: CASSYELTGVDEKLFF
d_call: -; j_call: TRBJ1-3; clone_size: -; v_call: TRBV2; cdr3_nt: TGTGCCAGCACTGAAGGGATTTTGATGGGAAACACCATATATTTT; cdr3_aa: CASTEGILMGNTIYF